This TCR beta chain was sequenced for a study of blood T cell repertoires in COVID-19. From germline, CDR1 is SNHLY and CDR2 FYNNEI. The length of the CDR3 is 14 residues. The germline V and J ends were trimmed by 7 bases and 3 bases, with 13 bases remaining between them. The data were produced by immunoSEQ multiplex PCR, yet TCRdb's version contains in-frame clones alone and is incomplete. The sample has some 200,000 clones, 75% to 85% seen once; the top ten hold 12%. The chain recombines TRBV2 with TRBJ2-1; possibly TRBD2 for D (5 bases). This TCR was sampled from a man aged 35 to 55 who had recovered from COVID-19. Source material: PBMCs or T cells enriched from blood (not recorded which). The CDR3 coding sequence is TGTGCCAGCACCCCATCGGGGAGCTACAATGAGCAGTTCTTC. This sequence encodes CASTPSGSYNEQFF.